Included here is one TCR beta chain sequence, with context. Its antigen is unknown. The sample comes from a study of identifying expanded T cells in peripheral blood. Overall study findings and caveats: Variance in clone template counts between roughly two-week samples significantly increased with total template count across all healthy donors. Roughly 1.2 clones differed between technical replicates, versus 16.4 and 19 over time.

Collection occurred without any documented infections or immune events in donors. The data were produced by immunoSEQ multiplex PCR, yet TCRdb's version contains in-frame clones alone and is incomplete. The sample records more than 85,000 clones, around 88% being singletons. CDR1 is MDHEN and CDR2 is SYDVKM in the germline V gene. V was cut by 3 bases and J by 4 bases, with 9 bases left in between. The CDR3 is made up of 13 amino acids. The sequenced sample was blood. V usage is TRBV28 and J usage is TRBJ2-5; D assignment may be TRBD1 or TRBD2 (6 bases each). The origin of this receptor is a person aged 18-70 years in good health. The CDR3 nucleotides read TGTGCCAGCAGTTTTGGGGGGCTAGAGACCCAGTACTTC. It codes for CASSFGGLETQYF.